This entry lists 21 T cell receptor beta chains sequenced from one sample in a study of identical twins. TCRdb analysed the 5' RACE reads with MiXCR anew, one entry per CDR3 protein. The sample holds 500,000 to 600,000 distinct CDR3 sequences, less than 25% seen once. The sample was also linked to a second study, of T cells expressing NK-cell markers.

Sequenced material: CD4+ T cells sorted from blood. The receptor set was obtained from a woman in her late teens or twenties in good health.

This clonotype was picked up a small number of times. The chain couples TRBV4-3 to TRBJ1-1, with 9 bases aligning to TRBD1. This CDR3 is 14 amino acids long. The V and J ends lost 1 base and 9 bases, in that order; junction bases with no gene match: 6. Germline V gene lookup returns CDR1 LGHNA and CDR2 YSLEER. DNA of the CDR3: TGCGCCAGCAGCCAAGTCGGGACAGGGAAGAAAGCTTTCTTT. Its protein is CASSQVGTGKKAFF.

This clonotype turned up a few times. The chain uses TRBV20-1 and TRBJ1-1, with a possible D match to TRBD1 (6 bases). The CDR3 has 15 residues. The germline CDR1 and CDR2 sequences are DFQATT and SNEGSKA (reference sequence). The V gene lost 4 bases and the J gene lost 10 bases, with 25 bases spanning the gap. DNA for the CDR3: TGCAGTGCTATTTCGGACGTAGGGGGGCCTCCGGTAGCTTTCTTT. It yields the protein CSAISDVGGPPVAFF.

This clonotype was counted between two and nine times. In DNA form, the CDR3 reads TGCAGCGTTGGGACAGTTAAAGATACGCAGTATTTT. As protein: CSVGTVKDTQYF. V gene TRBV29-1 combines with J gene TRBJ2-3, with a tentative D call TRBD1 (6 bases). CDR1 is SQVTM, CDR2 ANQGSEA, per germline. The CDR3 has 12 amino acids. V was shortened by 4 bases and J by 5 bases, with 10 bases between the two germline ends.

This clonotype was observed a handful of times. The chain uses TRBV24-1 and TRBJ2-2; D is uncertain. The CDR3 extends over 12 amino acids. Trimming left V 2 bases short and J 6 bases short, with 3 bases between. CDR1 and CDR2 from the germline V gene are KGHDR and SFDVKD. The CDR3 DNA sequence: TGTGCCACCAGTGATTGGTCCGGGGAGCTGTTTTTT. Protein: CATSDWSGELFF.

This clonotype was seen ten or more times. The genes are TRBV12-3 or TRBV12-4 and TRBJ2-1; D is perhaps TRBD1 (6 bases). Between the trimmed V and J ends, which lost 6 bases and 4 bases, there was a span of 10 bases. CDR3 length equals 13 residues. The CDR3: CASSPGQYNEQFF. The CDR3 region has the DNA TGTGCCAGCAGCCCTGGACAGTACAATGAGCAGTTCTTC.

This clonotype occurred many times. The rearrangement uses TRBV27 and TRBJ2-5, with 9 positions matching TRBD1. Trimming took 8 bases from V and 5 from J; bases not matched to a gene: 9. This CDR3 contains 14 residues. From germline, CDR1 is MNHEY and CDR2 SMNVEV (reference sequence). The chain's CDR3 is CASSRDRAWETQYF. The CDR3, as DNA: TGTGCCAGCTCCCGGGACAGGGCCTGGGAGACCCAGTACTTC.

This clonotype came up a few times. This chain links TRBV29-1 with TRBJ2-7; 9 positions match TRBD2. The CDR3 extends over 12 amino acids. Germline V gene lookup returns CDR1 SQVTM and CDR2 ANQGSEA. J gave up 6 bases and V 7 bases, and 7 bases lay outside the gene matches. The CDR3 protein is CSAQAGGVEQYF. The CDR3 region has the DNA TGCAGCGCCCAAGCGGGGGGCGTCGAGCAGTACTTC.

The rearrangement uses TRBV7-2 and TRBJ2-3, with 9 positions matching TRBD1. Germline-derived CDR1 and CDR2 are SGHTA and FQGNSA. The CDR3 length is 17 residues. V gave up 0 bases and J gave up 5 bases; unmatched junction bases: 9. CDR3 nucleotides: TGTGCCAGCAGCTTAGCCCTTGGGACAGGGAATCTAGATACGCAGTATTTT. As protein: CASSLALGTGNLDTQYF.

The rearrangement links TRBV18 to TRBJ2-5; D possibly corresponds to TRBD1 (6 bases). The CDR3 has 13 residues. Trimming removed 4 bases at V and 5 bases at J, with 11 bases between. Per the germline V gene, CDR1 is KGHSH and CDR2 is LQKENI. CDR3 amino acids: CASSLGAWETQYF. DNA for the CDR3: TGTGCCAGCTCACTGGGGGCATGGGAGACCCAGTACTTC.

This chain's CDR3 is CASSLGDINEQFF. The CDR3 bases are TGTGCCAGCAGCCTTGGGGACATCAATGAGCAGTTCTTC. V and J are TRBV3-1 and TRBJ2-1; D possibly corresponds to TRBD1 (6 bases). CDR1 is LGHDT and CDR2 is YNNKEL in the germline V gene (reference sequence). The V end was cut by 4 bases, the J end by 6 bases, with 10 bases between. This CDR3 comprises 13 residues.

V gene TRBV6-5 combines with J gene TRBJ2-3; 7 nucleotides align to TRBD1. Trimming at V came to 2 bases and at J to 2 bases, leaving 13 bases not matched to a gene. The CDR3 length is 18 residues. Looked up from germline, CDR1 is MNHEY and CDR2 is SVGAGI. CDR3 loop: CASSYRPTGTLDTDTQYF. The CDR3 bases are TGTGCCAGCAGTTACAGACCGACAGGGACCTTGGACACAGATACGCAGTATTTT.

The chain combines TRBV20-1 with TRBJ1-1, with 8 bases fitting TRBD1. The CDR3 has 15 amino acids. The V gene end was trimmed by 2 bases and the J gene end by 5 bases; junction bases not matched to a gene: 10. Germline CDR1 reads DFQATT; CDR2 reads SNEGSKA (reference sequence). Here the CDR3 reads CSARPTGEVWTEAFF. DNA of the CDR3: TGCAGTGCTAGACCGACAGGGGAGGTATGGACTGAAGCTTTCTTT.

The chain employs TRBV27 and TRBJ1-1, with no clear D. The germline CDR1 and CDR2 sequences are MNHEY and SMNVEV (reference sequence). Trimming shortened V by 0 bases and J by 6 bases, and 8 bases separated the two germline ends. CDR3 length: 13 amino acids. This CDR3 reads CASSLSARAEAFF. CDR3 nucleotides: TGTGCCAGCAGTTTATCTGCGAGGGCTGAAGCTTTCTTT.

The rearrangement uses TRBV11-2 and TRBJ1-1, with a possible D match to TRBD1 (5 bases). The CDR3 is made up of 15 amino acids. V lost 2 bases and J 1 base, leaving 11 bases between the germline ends. Germline CDR1 reads SGHAT; CDR2 reads FQNNGV. CDR3 bases: TGTGCCAGCAGCTTAAGGGGACCGACGAACACTGAAGCTTTCTTT. Encoded protein: CASSLRGPTNTEAFF.

There are a few counts of this clonotype. The CDR3 region is CASSRGTSWGHITDTQYF. The CDR3 DNA sequence: TGTGCCAGCAGCCGCGGGACTAGTTGGGGGCACATCACAGATACGCAGTATTTT. The chain is built from TRBV7-2 and TRBJ2-3, with 8 bases matching TRBD2. CDR3 size: 18 residues. The junction had 15 bases not matched to a gene; V was cut back by 5 bases and J by 2 bases. From germline, CDR1 is SGHTA and CDR2 FQGNSA.

The rearrangement links TRBV3-1 to TRBJ2-1; 8 bases are a match to TRBD2. Per the germline V gene, CDR1 is LGHDT and CDR2 is YNNKEL (reference sequence). The CDR3 consists of 17 residues. V lost 1 base and J lost 0; bases outside the gene matches: 5. The CDR3 sequence: CASSQAASGHSYNEQFF. The DNA for the CDR3 is TGTGCCAGCAGCCAAGCGGCTAGCGGGCACTCCTACAATGAGCAGTTCTTC.

This clonotype was seen more than once but under ten times. The chain combines TRBV12-3 or TRBV12-4 with TRBJ1-1; D is uncertain. The CDR3 is 12 amino acids. The V and J ends lost 6 bases and 3 bases respectively, with 8 bases between them. The CDR3 loop is CASSVIYTEAFF. The CDR3 nucleotides are TGTGCCAGCAGCGTTATCTACACTGAAGCTTTCTTT.

DNA of the CDR3: TGTGCCAGCAGTTACCGTTCGAACGGAGATACACCCCTCCACTTT. This translates into CASSYRSNGDTPLHF. This chain uses TRBV6-5 with TRBJ1-6; D remains unclear. Germline CDR1 MNHEY, CDR2 SVGAGI. This CDR3 has 15 residues. V was shortened by 2 bases and J by 11 bases, with 16 bases between the two germline ends.

The rearrangement joins TRBV7-9 to TRBJ2-7, with TRBD1 identical over 9 bases. In germline, CDR1 is SEHNR, CDR2 FQNEAQ (reference sequence). The CDR3 consists of 14 residues. V lost 5 bases, J lost 3 bases, and 5 bases stayed unmatched. The CDR3 reads CASSADRGIYEQYF. The DNA for the CDR3 is TGTGCCAGCAGCGCTGACAGGGGGATCTACGAGCAGTACTTC.

This clonotype showed up many times. This rearrangement joins TRBV27 to TRBJ2-2, with D unclear. Germline CDR1 is MNHEY and CDR2 is SMNVEV (reference sequence). This CDR3 has 13 residues. V shed 5 bases and J shed 8 bases, with 12 bases lying between them. In DNA form, the CDR3 reads TGTGCCAGCAGTCCCCAGGTCAGGGGGGAGCTGTTTTTT. This encodes CASSPQVRGELFF.

The V and J genes are TRBV3-1 and TRBJ2-5; no clear D. CDR1 and CDR2 from the germline V gene are LGHDT and YNNKEL (reference sequence). The CDR3 length is 13 residues. Trimming removed 2 bases from V and 1 base from J, with 5 bases in between. The DNA for the CDR3 is TGTGCCAGCAGCCAACTACTCCAAGAGACCCAGTACTTC. Its translation is CASSQLLQETQYF.